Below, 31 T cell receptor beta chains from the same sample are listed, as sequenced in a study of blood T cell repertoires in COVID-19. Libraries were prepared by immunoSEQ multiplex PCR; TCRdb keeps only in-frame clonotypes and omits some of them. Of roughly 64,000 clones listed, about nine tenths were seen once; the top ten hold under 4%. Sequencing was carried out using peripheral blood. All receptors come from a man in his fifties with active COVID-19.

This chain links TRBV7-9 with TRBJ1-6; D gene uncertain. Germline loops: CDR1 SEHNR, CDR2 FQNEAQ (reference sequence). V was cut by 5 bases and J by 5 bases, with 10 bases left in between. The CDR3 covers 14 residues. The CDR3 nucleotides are TGTGCCAGCAGCCGAGACGGAGATAATTCACCCCTCCACTTT. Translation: CASSRDGDNSPLHF.

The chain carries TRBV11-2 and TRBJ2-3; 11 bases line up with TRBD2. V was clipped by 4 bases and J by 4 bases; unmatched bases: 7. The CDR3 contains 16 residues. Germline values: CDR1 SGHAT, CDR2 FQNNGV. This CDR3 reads CASSSLAGGPSDTQYF. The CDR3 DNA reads TGTGCCAGCAGCTCTTTAGCGGGAGGGCCATCAGATACGCAGTATTTT.

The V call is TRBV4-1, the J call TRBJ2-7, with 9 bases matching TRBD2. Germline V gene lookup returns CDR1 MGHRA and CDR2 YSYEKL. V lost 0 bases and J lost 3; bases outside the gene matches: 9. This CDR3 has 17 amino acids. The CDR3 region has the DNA TGCGCCAGCAGCCAAGATGAACGCGGGACTAGCCTCTACGAGCAGTACTTC. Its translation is CASSQDERGTSLYEQYF.

CDR3 nucleotides: TGCGGGGGGGGCTCTGGAAACACCATATATTTT. It translates to CGGGSGNTIYF. The chain is built from TRBV29-1 and TRBJ1-3; TRBD1 might be the D (5 bases). Per germline, CDR1 SQVTM and CDR2 ANQGSEA. The CDR3 is 11 amino acids.

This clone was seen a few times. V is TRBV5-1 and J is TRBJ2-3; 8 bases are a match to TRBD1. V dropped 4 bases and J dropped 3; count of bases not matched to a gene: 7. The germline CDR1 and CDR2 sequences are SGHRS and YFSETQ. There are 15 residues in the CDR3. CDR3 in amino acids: CASSPRWTGTDTQYF. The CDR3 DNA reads TGCGCCAGCAGCCCCCGATGGACAGGGACAGATACGCAGTATTTT. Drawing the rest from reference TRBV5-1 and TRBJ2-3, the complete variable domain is KAGVTQTPRYLIKTRGQQVTLSCSPISGHRSVSWYQQTPGQGLQFLFEYFSETQRNKGNFPGRFSGRQFSNSRSEMNVSTLELGDSALYLCASSPRWTGTDTQYFGPGTRLTVL.

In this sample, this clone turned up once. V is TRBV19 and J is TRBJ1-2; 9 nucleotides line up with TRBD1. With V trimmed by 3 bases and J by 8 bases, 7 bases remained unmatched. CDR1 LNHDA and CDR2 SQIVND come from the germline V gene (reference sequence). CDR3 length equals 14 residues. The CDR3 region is CASSMDRGAEGYTF. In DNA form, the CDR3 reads TGTGCCAGTAGTATGGACAGGGGCGCGGAAGGCTACACCTTC.

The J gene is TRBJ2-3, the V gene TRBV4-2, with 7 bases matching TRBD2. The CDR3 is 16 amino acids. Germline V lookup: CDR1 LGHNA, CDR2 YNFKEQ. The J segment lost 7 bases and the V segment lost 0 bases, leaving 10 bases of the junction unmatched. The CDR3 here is CASSQEASLALYTQYF. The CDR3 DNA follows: TGTGCCAGCAGCCAAGAGGCTTCACTAGCGCTTTATACGCAGTATTTT.

This chain's CDR3 is CASSLGQGASTEAFF. The CDR3 DNA is TGTGCCAGCAGCTTAGGACAGGGGGCTAGCACTGAAGCTTTCTTT. The chain carries TRBV11-2 and TRBJ1-1; 10 bases map to TRBD1. Germline CDR1 and CDR2: SGHAT and FQNNGV. This CDR3 contains 15 residues. After removal of 1 base from V and 4 bases from J, the junction contained 3 bases not matched to a gene. Full variable domain (missing parts from reference TRBV11-2 and TRBJ1-1): EAGVAQSPRYKIIEKRQSVAFWCNPISGHATLYWYQQILGQGPKLLIQFQNNGVVDDSQLPKDRFSAERLKGVDSTLKIQPAKLEDSAVYLCASSLGQGASTEAFFGQGTRLTVV.

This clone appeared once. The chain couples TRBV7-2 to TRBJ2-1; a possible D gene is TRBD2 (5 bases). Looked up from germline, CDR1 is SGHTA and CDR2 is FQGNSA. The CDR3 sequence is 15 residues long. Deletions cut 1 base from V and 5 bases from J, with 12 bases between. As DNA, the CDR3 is TGTGCCAGCAGCTTAGGGCGGACTTGGGACAATGAGCAGTTCTTC. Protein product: CASSLGRTWDNEQFF.

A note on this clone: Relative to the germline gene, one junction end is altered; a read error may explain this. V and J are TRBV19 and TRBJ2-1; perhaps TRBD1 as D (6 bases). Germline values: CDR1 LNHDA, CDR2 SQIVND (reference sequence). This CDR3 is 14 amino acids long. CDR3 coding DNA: TGTGCTAGTAAAACGGGGACAACCCACAATGAGCAGTTCTTC. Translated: CASKTGTTHNEQFF.

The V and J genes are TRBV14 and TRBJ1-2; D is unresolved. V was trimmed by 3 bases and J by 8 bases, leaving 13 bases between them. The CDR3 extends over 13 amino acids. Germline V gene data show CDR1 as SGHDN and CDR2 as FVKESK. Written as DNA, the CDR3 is TGTGCCAGCAGCCAGACCCCCGGGGTAGGCTACACCTTC. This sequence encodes CASSQTPGVGYTF.

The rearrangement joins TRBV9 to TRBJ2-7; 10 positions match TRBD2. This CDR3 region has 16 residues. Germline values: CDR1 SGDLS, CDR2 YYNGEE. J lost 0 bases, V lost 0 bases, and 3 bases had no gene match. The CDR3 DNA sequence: TGTGCCAGCAGCGTAGGGTCTAGCGGGAGCTCCTACGAGCAGTACTTC. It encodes CASSVGSSGSSYEQYF.

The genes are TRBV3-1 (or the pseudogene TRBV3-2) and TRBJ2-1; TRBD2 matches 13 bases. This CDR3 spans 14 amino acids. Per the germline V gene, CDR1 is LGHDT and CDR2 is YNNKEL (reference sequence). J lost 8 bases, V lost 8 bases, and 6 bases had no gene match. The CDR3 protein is CASGTSGRADEQFF. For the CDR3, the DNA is TGTGCCAGCGGCACTAGCGGGAGGGCCGATGAGCAGTTCTTC.

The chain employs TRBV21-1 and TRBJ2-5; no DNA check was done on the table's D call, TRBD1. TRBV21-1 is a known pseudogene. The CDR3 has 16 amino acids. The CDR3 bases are TGTGCCAGCAGCAAACCCCGGACAGGGGAGGGGGAGACCCAGTACTTC. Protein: CASSKPRTGEGETQYF.

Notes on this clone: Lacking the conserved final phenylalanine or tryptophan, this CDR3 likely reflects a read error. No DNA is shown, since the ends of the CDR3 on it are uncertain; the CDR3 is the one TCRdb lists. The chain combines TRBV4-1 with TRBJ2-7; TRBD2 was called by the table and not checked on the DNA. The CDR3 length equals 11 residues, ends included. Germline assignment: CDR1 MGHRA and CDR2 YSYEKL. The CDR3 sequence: CASSQEGGGES.

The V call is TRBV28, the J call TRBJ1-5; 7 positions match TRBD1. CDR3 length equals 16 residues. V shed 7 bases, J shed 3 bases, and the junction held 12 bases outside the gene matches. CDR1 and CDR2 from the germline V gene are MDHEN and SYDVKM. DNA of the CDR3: TGTGCCAGCACGACGACAGGGATGGGGTTCAATCAGCCCCAGCATTTT. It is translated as CASTTTGMGFNQPQHF.

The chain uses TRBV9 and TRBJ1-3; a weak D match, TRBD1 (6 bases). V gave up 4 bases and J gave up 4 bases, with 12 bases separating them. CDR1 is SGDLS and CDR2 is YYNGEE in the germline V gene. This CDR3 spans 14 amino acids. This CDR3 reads CASSSRDIGNTIYF. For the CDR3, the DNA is TGTGCCAGCAGCTCCCGGGACATCGGAAACACCATATATTTT.

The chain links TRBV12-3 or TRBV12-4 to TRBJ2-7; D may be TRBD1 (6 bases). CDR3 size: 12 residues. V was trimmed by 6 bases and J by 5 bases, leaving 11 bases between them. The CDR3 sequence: CASSLNRDEQYF. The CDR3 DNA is TGTGCCAGCAGCCTAAACAGGGACGAGCAGTACTTC.

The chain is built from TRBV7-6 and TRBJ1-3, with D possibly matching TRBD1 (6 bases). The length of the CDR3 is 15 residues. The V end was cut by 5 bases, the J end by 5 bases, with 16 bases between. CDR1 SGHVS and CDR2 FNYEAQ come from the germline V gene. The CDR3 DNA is TGTGCCAGCAGCCCAGCCGGTCAGGGGAGAAACACCATATATTTT. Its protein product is CASSPAGQGRNTIYF.

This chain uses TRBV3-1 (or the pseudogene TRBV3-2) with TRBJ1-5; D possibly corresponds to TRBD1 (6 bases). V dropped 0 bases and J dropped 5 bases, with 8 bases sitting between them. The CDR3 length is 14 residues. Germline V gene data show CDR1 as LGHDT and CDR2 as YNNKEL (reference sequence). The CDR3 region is CASSQDQGHQPQHF. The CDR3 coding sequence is TGTGCCAGCAGCCAAGATCAGGGGCATCAGCCCCAGCATTTT.

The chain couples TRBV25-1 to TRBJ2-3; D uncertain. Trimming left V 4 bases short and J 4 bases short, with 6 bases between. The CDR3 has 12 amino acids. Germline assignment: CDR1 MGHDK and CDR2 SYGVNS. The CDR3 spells CASSGGADTQYF. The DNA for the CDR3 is TGTGCCAGCAGTGGTGGAGCAGATACGCAGTATTTT.

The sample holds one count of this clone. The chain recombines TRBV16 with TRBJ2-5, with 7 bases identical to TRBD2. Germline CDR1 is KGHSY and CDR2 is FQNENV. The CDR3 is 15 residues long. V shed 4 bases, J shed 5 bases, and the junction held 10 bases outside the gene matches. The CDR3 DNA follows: TGTGCCAGCAGCCGCGCGCGGGGGATAGGGGAGACCCAGTACTTC. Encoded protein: CASSRARGIGETQYF.

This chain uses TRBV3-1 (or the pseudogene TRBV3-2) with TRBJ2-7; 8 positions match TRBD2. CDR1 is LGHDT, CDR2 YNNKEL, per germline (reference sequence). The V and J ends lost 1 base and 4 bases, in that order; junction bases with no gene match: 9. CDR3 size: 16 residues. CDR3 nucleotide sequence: TGTGCCAGCAGCCAAGGTCCCCCGGGCGGGAGGTACGAGCAGTACTTC. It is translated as CASSQGPPGGRYEQYF.

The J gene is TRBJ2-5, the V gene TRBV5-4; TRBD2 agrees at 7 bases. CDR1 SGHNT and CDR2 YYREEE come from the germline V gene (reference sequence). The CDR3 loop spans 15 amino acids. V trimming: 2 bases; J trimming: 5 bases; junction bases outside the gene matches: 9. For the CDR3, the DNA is TGTGCCAGCAGCTTCAGCGGGGCGCCTCGGGAGACCCAGTACTTC. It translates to CASSFSGAPRETQYF.

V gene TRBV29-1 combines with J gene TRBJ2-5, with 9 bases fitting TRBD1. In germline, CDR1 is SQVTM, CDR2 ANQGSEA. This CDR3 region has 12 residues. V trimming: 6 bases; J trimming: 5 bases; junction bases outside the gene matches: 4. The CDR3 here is CSVGTGRETQYF. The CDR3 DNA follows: TGCAGCGTGGGGACAGGGCGGGAGACCCAGTACTTC. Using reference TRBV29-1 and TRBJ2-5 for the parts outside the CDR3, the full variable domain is SAVISQKPSRDICQRGTSLTIQCQVDSQVTMMFWYRQQPGQSLTLIATANQGSEATYESGFVIDKFPISRPNLTFSTLTVSNMSPEDSSIYLCSVGTGRETQYFGPGTRLLVL.

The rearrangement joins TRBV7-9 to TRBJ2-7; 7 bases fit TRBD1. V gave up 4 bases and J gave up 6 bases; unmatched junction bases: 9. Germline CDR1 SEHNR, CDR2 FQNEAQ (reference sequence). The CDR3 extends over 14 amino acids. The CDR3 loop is CASSSTAGGIEQYF. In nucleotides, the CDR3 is TGTGCCAGCAGCTCCACGGCAGGGGGTATCGAGCAGTACTTC.

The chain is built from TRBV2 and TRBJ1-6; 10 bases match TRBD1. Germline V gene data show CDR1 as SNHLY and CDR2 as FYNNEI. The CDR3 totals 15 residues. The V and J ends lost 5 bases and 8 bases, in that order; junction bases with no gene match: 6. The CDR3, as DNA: TGTGCCAGCAGTCCGGGACAGGGGTCTTATTCACCCCTCCACTTT. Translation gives CASSPGQGSYSPLHF.

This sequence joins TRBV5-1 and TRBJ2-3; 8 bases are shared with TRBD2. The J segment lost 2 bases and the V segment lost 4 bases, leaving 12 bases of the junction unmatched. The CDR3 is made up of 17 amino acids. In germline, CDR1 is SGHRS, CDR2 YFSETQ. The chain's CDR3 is CASSPDFLSGTTDTQYF. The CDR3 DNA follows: TGCGCCAGCAGCCCAGACTTCCTTAGCGGGACCACAGATACGCAGTATTTT.

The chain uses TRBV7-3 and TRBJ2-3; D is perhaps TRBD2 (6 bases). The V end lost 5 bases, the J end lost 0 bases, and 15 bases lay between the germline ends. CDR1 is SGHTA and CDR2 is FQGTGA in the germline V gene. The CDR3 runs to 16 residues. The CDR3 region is CASSPTGGASTDTQYF. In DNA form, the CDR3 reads TGTGCCAGCAGCCCCACCGGCGGGGCGAGCACAGATACGCAGTATTTT.

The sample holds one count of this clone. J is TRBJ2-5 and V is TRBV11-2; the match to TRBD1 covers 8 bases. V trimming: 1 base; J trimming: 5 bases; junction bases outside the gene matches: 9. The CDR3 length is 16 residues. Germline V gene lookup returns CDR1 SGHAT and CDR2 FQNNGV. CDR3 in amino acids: CASSLVWTGSWETQYF. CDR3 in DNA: TGTGCCAGCAGCTTAGTGTGGACAGGGTCTTGGGAGACCCAGTACTTC.

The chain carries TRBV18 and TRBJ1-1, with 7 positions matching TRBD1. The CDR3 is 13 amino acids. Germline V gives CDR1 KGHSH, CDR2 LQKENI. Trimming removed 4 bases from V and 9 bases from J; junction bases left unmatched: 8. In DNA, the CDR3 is TGTGCCAGCTCACGAGGTGACAGGGATAAAGCTTTCTTT. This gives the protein CASSRGDRDKAFF.